These T cell receptor beta chains were read from a single sample in a study of blood T cell repertoires in COVID-19. Generated by immunoSEQ multiplex PCR, the TCRdb table keeps only in-frame clones and is missing some. The profile covers some 200,000 clones, with about 80% appearing a single time and 2% to 2.5% taken by the ten largest. Specimen: peripheral blood. The receptors were gathered from a woman in her sixties or seventies with acute or convalescent COVID-19. The CDR3 runs from the conserved cysteine through the conserved F or W. D genes are given only for firm matches. A row's size may be missing; if present it is once, few, many or a size class.

abundance | d_gene | j_gene | v_gene | CDR3aa | CDR3nt
few | . | TRBJ2-3 | TRBV5-5 | CASSPAARAGGIDTQYF | TGTGCCAGCAGCCCGGCCGCTCGCGCGGGCGGAATAGATACGCAGTATTTT
. | . | TRBJ2-7 | TRBV7-3 | CASSPQGSPTYEQYF | TGTGCCAGCAGCCCACAGGGTTCCCCGACCTACGAGCAGTACTTC
. | TRBD2 | TRBJ2-5 | TRBV12-3/TRBV12-4 | CASSAGGRETQYF | TGTGCCAGCAGCGCGGGGGGGCGAGAGACCCAGTACTTC
. | TRBD1 | TRBJ1-2 | TRBV6-5 | CASSTTDRDIVYTF | TGTGCCAGCAGTACCACGGACAGGGACATAGTCTACACCTTC
. | TRBD1 | TRBJ2-7 | TRBV13 | CASSLSTGNSYEQYF | TGTGCCAGCAGCTTATCGACAGGGAACTCCTACGAGCAGTACTTC
. | . | TRBJ2-7 | TRBV4-1 | CASSQSDLGGYEQYF | TGCGCCAGCAGCCAATCCGACCTAGGGGGATACGAGCAGTACTTC
. | . | TRBJ1-2 | TRBV2 | CASLRRQNTNYGYTF | TGTGCCAGCCTACGTCGACAGAACACTAACTATGGCTACACCTTC
. | . | TRBJ1-5 | TRBV19 | CASSIGGYSNQPQHF | TGTGCCAGTAGTATCGGGGGGTATAGCAATCAGCCCCAGCATTTT
. | TRBD1 | TRBJ2-1 | TRBV5-1 | CASSLGTGSYNEQFF | TGCGCCAGCAGCTTAGGGACAGGGTCCTACAATGAGCAGTTCTTC
. | TRBD1 | TRBJ1-2 | TRBV2 | CASGLSRQGASYGYTF | TGTGCCAGCGGTTTATCCCGACAGGGGGCCTCCTATGGCTACACCTTC
. | TRBD1 | TRBJ1-2 | TRBV10-3 | CAIRGTGGYGYTF | TGTGCCATCAGGGGGACAGGAGGCTATGGCTACACCTTC
. | TRBD1 | TRBJ2-5 | TRBV6-6 | CASSYSTGLAETQYF | TGTGCCAGCAGTTACTCGACAGGGCTTGCAGAGACCCAGTACTTC
. | . | TRBJ2-7 | TRBV6-5 | CASRQPGTWGYEQYF | TGTGCCAGCAGACAACCCGGGACTTGGGGGTACGAGCAGTACTTC
once | TRBD1 | TRBJ1-4 | TRBV5-6 | CASSPGGRDEKLFF | TGTGCCAGCAGCCCAGGGGGCAGGGATGAAAAACTGTTTTTT
. | . | TRBJ1-2 | TRBV4-3 | CASSQTLSGYGYTF | TGCGCCAGCAGCCAAACGCTTTCCGGGTATGGCTACACCTTC
. | . | TRBJ1-1 | TRBV7-6 | CASSSDRNLMNTEAFF | TGTGCCAGCAGCTCAGACAGGAACCTTATGAACACTGAAGCTTTCTTT
. | . | TRBJ1-3 | TRBV5-4 | CASSLAGTTGNTIYF | TGTGCCAGCAGCTTGGCAGGGACAACTGGAAACACCATATATTTT
. | . | TRBJ1-3 | TRBV6-5 | CASRNDRASGNTIYF | TGTGCCAGCAGAAACGACAGAGCCTCTGGAAACACCATATATTTT
. | . | TRBJ1-5 | TRBV20-1 | CSASWAGGRDQPQHF | TGCAGTGCTAGTTGGGCCGGGGGGCGGGATCAGCCCCAGCATTTT
. | . | TRBJ1-1 | TRBV15 | CATSTHVSTEAFF | TGTGCCACCAGCACGCACGTTAGTACTGAAGCTTTCTTT
. | TRBD2 | TRBJ2-3 | TRBV10-3 | CAISESGGGATDTQYF | TGTGCCATCAGTGAGTCGGGCGGGGGGGCTACAGATACGCAGTATTTT
. | . | TRBJ2-7 | TRBV2 | CASSEWQGRAYEQYF | TGTGCCAGCAGTGAATGGCAGGGTAGGGCCTACGAGCAGTACTTC
. | TRBD2 | TRBJ2-5 | TRBV7-2 | CASSLKAGGQTGETQYF | TGTGCCAGCAGCTTAAAGGCGGGGGGTCAAACAGGAGAGACCCAGTACTTC
. | . | TRBJ2-1 | TRBV2 | CASSDGHRGGDEQFF | TGTGCCAGCAGTGATGGACACAGGGGGGGAGATGAGCAGTTCTTC
. | . | TRBJ1-2 | TRBV5-1 | CASSPDGGGLGGYTF | TGCGCCAGCAGCCCGGACGGGGGAGGGCTTGGCGGCTACACCTTC
. | TRBD1 | TRBJ1-2 | TRBV3-1/TRBV3-2 | CASSQEGTGYYGYTF | TGTGCCAGCAGCCAAGAAGGGACAGGGTACTATGGCTACACCTTC
. | . | TRBJ1-1 | TRBV4-1 | CASRPVDREGTEAFF | TGCGCCAGCAGGCCAGTAGACCGGGAGGGCACTGAAGCTTTCTTT
. | TRBD1 | TRBJ1-1 | TRBV7-2 | CASSFRDRGEAFF | TGTGCCAGCAGTTTCCGGGACAGGGGGGAAGCTTTCTTT
. | . | TRBJ1-1 | TRBV5-6 | CASSLAAGGAFF | TGTGCCAGCAGCTTGGCGGCAGGTGGAGCTTTCTTT
. | TRBD2 | TRBJ2-5 | TRBV9 | CASSNLAGGVGTQYF | TGTGCCAGCAGCAATCTAGCGGGGGGCGTGGGGACCCAGTACTTC
. | TRBD2 | TRBJ2-3 | TRBV25-1 | CASSPLGNSGGPCF | TGTGCCAGCAGTCCGTTGGGTAACAGCGGGGGGCCGTGTTTT
. | TRBD1 | TRBJ2-2 | TRBV7-9 | CASSTLTGGLNTGELFF | TGTGCCAGCAGCACCCTGACAGGGGGCTTGAACACCGGGGAGCTGTTTTTT
few | . | TRBJ1-4 | TRBV4-1 | CASSQDPHSAGDREKLFF | TGCGCCAGCAGCCAAGATCCCCATAGTGCAGGGGACCGGGAAAAACTGTTTTTT
. | . | TRBJ2-5 | TRBV9 | CASSVGGAIDETQYF | TGTGCCAGCAGCGTGGGCGGGGCTATAGACGAGACCCAGTACTTC
. | TRBD1 | TRBJ2-7 | TRBV5-5 | CASSFLRDRGYEQYF | TGTGCCAGCAGCTTCCTCCGGGACAGGGGTTACGAGCAGTACTTC
. | . | TRBJ1-4 | TRBV6-5 | CASSRRQSVREKLFF | TGTGCCAGCAGTAGGCGACAGTCAGTTAGGGAAAAACTGTTTTTT
. | . | TRBJ1-1 | TRBV11-2 | CASSLRPGNTEAFF | TGTGCCAGCAGCTTAAGGCCAGGGAACACTGAAGCTTTCTTT
. | . | TRBJ1-4 | TRBV9 | CASSPEPGEKLFF | TGTGCCAGCAGCCCCGAACCGGGTGAAAAACTGTTTTTT
. | . | TRBJ1-4 | TRBV2 | CASRPGIREPANEKLFF | TGTGCCAGCAGACCCGGGATTAGGGAGCCGGCTAATGAAAAACTGTTTTTT
. | TRBD1 | TRBJ1-2 | TRBV2 | CASGDRGYGYTF | TGTGCCAGCGGAGACAGGGGCTATGGCTACACCTTC
. | . | TRBJ1-6 | TRBV6-2/TRBV6-3 | CASSYRLRRNNSPLHF | TGTGCCAGCAGTTATAGGCTCCGGCGGAATAATTCACCCCTCCACTTT
few | . | TRBJ1-5 | TRBV6-5 | CASRPLGGNQPQHF | TGTGCCAGCCGACCCTTGGGGGGAAATCAGCCCCAGCATTTT
few | . | TRBJ1-1 | TRBV13 | CASSRPGGRVTEAFF | TGTGCCAGCAGCCGACCGGGGGGGCGGGTCACTGAAGCTTTCTTT
few | . | TRBJ1-5 | TRBV6-1 | CASSEGPPRYSNQPQHF | TGTGCCAGCAGTGAAGGGCCTCCAAGATATAGCAATCAGCCCCAGCATTTT
. | TRBD2 | TRBJ2-5 | TRBV25-1 | CASSERTSGNQETQYF | TGTGCCAGCAGTGAAAGGACTAGCGGGAATCAAGAGACCCAGTACTTC
few | TRBD1 | TRBJ1-5 | TRBV20-1 | CSARDRDRGVF | TGCAGTGCTAGAGACCGGGACAGGGGGGTTTTT
few | TRBD1 | TRBJ2-1 | TRBV10-3 | CAISGTGDYNEQFF | TGTGCCATCAGTGGGACAGGGGACTACAATGAGCAGTTCTTC
. | TRBD2 | TRBJ2-2 | TRBV5-4 | CASSEGLAGDVELFF | TGTGCCAGCAGCGAGGGACTAGCGGGGGACGTGGAGCTGTTTTTT
once | TRBD2 | TRBJ2-2 | TRBV7-2 | CASSLGLVGTGELFF | TGTGCCAGCAGCCTAGGACTAGTGGGGACCGGGGAGCTGTTTTTT